This T cell receptor beta chain was identified in a study of CD8 T cells in ankylosing spondylitis. Study results and caveats: Within ankylosing spondylitis blood, a TCR beta motif made up of fewer than ten highly homologous variants appeared to be characteristic. With a CD8+ phenotype, disease-linked clones were relatively rare in peripheral blood.

V gave up 4 bases and J gave up 0 bases; unmatched junction bases: 5. The germline V gene has CDR1 SEHNR and CDR2 FQNEAQ (reference sequence). This CDR3 contains 15 residues. As to this clonotype: The antigen is unknown.

One entry per CDR3 protein results from TCRdb running MiXCR on the 5' RACE reads. The table lists approximately 250,000 distinct CDR3 sequences, more than 25% of them singletons. The source is a male donor with ankylosing spondylitis or in good health (not recorded which). The rearrangement links TRBV7-9 to TRBJ1-1; TRBD1 matches at 7 bases. Sample: blood, either unsorted or a sorted T cell fraction (not recorded which). In DNA form, the CDR3 reads TGTGCCAGCAGCTATCGACAGGGTCTGAACACTGAAGCTTTCTTT. This translates into CASSYRQGLNTEAFF. Full variable domain (remainder filled in from reference TRBV7-9 and TRBJ1-1): DTGVSQNPRHKITKRGQNVTFRCDPISEHNRLYWYRQTLGQGPEFLTYFQNEAQLEKSRLLSDRFSAERPKGSFSTLEIQRTEQGDSAMYLCASSYRQGLNTEAFFGQGTRLTVV.